This passage covers 14 T cell receptor beta chains from one sample sequenced in a study of CD8 T cells in ankylosing spondylitis. TCRdb re-analysed the 5' RACE reads in MiXCR, keeping a single row per CDR3 protein. The repertoire holds fewer than 250,000 distinct CDR3 sequences, more than 25% seen once, with around 4.2% in the top ten. Sequenced material: blood, either unsorted or a sorted T cell fraction (not recorded which). These receptors were collected from a male donor with ankylosing spondylitis or in good health (not recorded which).

In its sample, this clonotype was seen a few times. The chain joins TRBV5-8 to TRBJ2-3; D may match TRBD1 or TRBD2 (6 bases each). V lost 4 bases, J lost 2 bases, and 17 bases lay in between. The CDR3 extends over 16 amino acids. Germline-derived CDR1 and CDR2 are SGHTS and YDEGEE. CDR3 bases: TGTGCCAGCAGCCCAGGCGGGACACCCTTCACAGATACGCAGTATTTT. It translates to CASSPGGTPFTDTQYF.

The V gene is TRBV6-5, the J gene TRBJ2-7; D perhaps matches TRBD1 (6 bases). In germline, CDR1 is MNHEY, CDR2 SVGAGI. This CDR3 is built from 15 residues. Trimming left V 0 bases short and J 0 bases short, with 9 bases between. The CDR3 protein is CASSYSGTSSYEQYF. CDR3 DNA sequence: TGTGCCAGCAGTTACTCCGGGACAAGCTCCTACGAGCAGTACTTC.

This clonotype was seen a handful of times. This chain uses TRBV29-1 with TRBJ2-7, with D maybe TRBD2 (7 bases). The CDR3 runs 13 residues. Trimming cost V 3 bases and J 1 base, with 10 bases left between them. CDR1 and CDR2 (germline): SQVTM, ANQGSEA. The CDR3 DNA follows: TGCAGCGTTGACGAGGGGGGGTCCTACGAGCAGTACTTC. Amino acids: CSVDEGGSYEQYF.

V usage is TRBV9 and J usage is TRBJ2-1, with TRBD1 matching over 10 bases. Germline CDR1 SGDLS, CDR2 YYNGEE. This CDR3 spans 14 amino acids. V lost 4 bases and J lost 9; bases outside the gene matches: 7. CDR3 bases: TGTGCCAGCAGCTTGAGACAGGGGGCAGGTGAGCAGTTCTTC. Translated: CASSLRQGAGEQFF.

This clonotype was counted only a few times. This chain uses TRBV5-5 with TRBJ2-1; 13 bases fit TRBD2. Germline CDR1 is SGHKS and CDR2 is YYEKEE (reference sequence). The CDR3 covers 15 residues. Trimming cost V 2 bases and J 6 bases; bases outside gene matches: 2. CDR3 coding DNA: TGTGCCAGCAGCTTACTAGCGGGGGGGAGCAATGAGCAGTTCTTC. Translating gives CASSLLAGGSNEQFF.

V and J are TRBV2 and TRBJ1-1; D gene unclear. This CDR3 region has 13 residues. Germline V gene sequence: CDR1 SNHLY, CDR2 FYNNEI. Trimming removed 1 base at V and 6 bases at J, with 9 bases between. CDR3 protein: CASSEGELSEAFF. The DNA for the CDR3 is TGTGCCAGCAGTGAAGGGGAATTGTCTGAAGCTTTCTTT.

The rearrangement uses TRBV20-1 and TRBJ1-2; D is ambiguous. The CDR3 runs to 14 residues. Germline CDR1 reads DFQATT; CDR2 reads SNEGSKA (reference sequence). Trimming removed 1 base from V and 6 bases from J, with 15 bases in between. The CDR3 is CSARARPSFHGYTF. In nucleotides, the CDR3 is TGCAGTGCTAGAGCCCGCCCGAGTTTCCATGGCTACACCTTC.

The genes are TRBV29-1 and TRBJ2-7; D is uncertain. The length of the CDR3 is 12 residues. The V and J ends lost 6 bases and 0 bases respectively, with 9 bases between them. The germline gives CDR1 SQVTM, CDR2 ANQGSEA. The CDR3 bases are TGCAGCGTGACAATTACCTCCTACGAGCAGTACTTC. It yields the protein CSVTITSYEQYF.

The V gene is TRBV6-1, the J gene TRBJ2-3, with 11 positions matching TRBD2. Trimming removed 6 bases from V and 6 bases from J; junction bases left unmatched: 11. Germline V gene data show CDR1 as MNHNS and CDR2 as SASEGT. This CDR3 has 16 residues. CDR3 sequence: CASRLRTSGSRDTQYF. CDR3 nucleotides: TGTGCCAGCAGACTACGGACTAGCGGGTCGCGGGATACGCAGTATTTT.

This clonotype is a singleton in its sample. V and J are TRBV5-1 and TRBJ2-7, with TRBD1 matching over 10 bases. The CDR3 length is 12 residues. Germline V gene sequence: CDR1 SGHRS, CDR2 YFSETQ. V was pared by 7 bases and J by 3 bases, with 1 base of the junction left unmatched. The CDR3 loop is CASGQGGYEQYF. As DNA, the CDR3 is TGCGCCAGCGGACAGGGGGGCTACGAGCAGTACTTC.

A single count supports this clonotype. V usage is TRBV20-1 and J usage is TRBJ1-1; D is ambiguous. CDR1 DFQATT and CDR2 SNEGSKA come from the germline V gene (reference sequence). Trimming pared 3 bases from V and 5 bases from J, leaving 7 bases between. The CDR3 runs to 11 residues. The CDR3 coding sequence is TGCAGTGCTAGTCTGCGTACTGAAGCTTTCTTT. This encodes CSASLRTEAFF.

This clonotype was observed a handful of times. The V and J genes are TRBV20-1 and TRBJ1-2; D is unresolved. V dropped 2 bases and J dropped 8 bases, with 15 bases sitting between them. The germline CDR1 and CDR2 sequences are DFQATT and SNEGSKA (reference sequence). The CDR3 consists of 13 residues. CDR3 DNA sequence: TGCAGTGCTAGACCCACCGACGGACGCGGCTACACCTTC. Protein: CSARPTDGRGYTF.

The table lists this clonotype with a few counts. The J gene is TRBJ1-1, the V gene TRBV20-1, with D maybe TRBD1 (5 bases). This CDR3 spans 11 amino acids. Per the germline V gene, CDR1 is DFQATT and CDR2 is SNEGSKA (reference sequence). V was clipped by 3 bases and J by 7 bases, with 9 bases between them. The CDR3 DNA reads TGCAGTGCTAGTACGACAGATGAAGCTTTCTTT. Its protein product is CSASTTDEAFF.

This clonotype was seen only once. The chain recombines TRBV20-1 with TRBJ1-1; 7 bases are a match to TRBD1. With V trimmed by 2 bases and J by 4 bases, 4 bases remained unmatched. The CDR3 has 13 residues. Germline V gene data show CDR1 as DFQATT and CDR2 as SNEGSKA (reference sequence). CDR3 sequence reads: CSARQGGVTEAFF. The CDR3 coding sequence is TGCAGTGCTAGACAGGGGGGAGTCACTGAAGCTTTCTTT.